This TCR beta chain was captured by sequencing in a study of blood T cell repertoires in COVID-19. Original data processing: Estimated nucleated cell counts came from reference gene primer amplification. TCRdb's copy holds only in-frame clones and misses some; the assay was immunoSEQ multiplex PCR. D and trimming come from the DNA, and the V and J calls and clone size come from that table. The table records about 350,000 clones, over 80% of them present only once. The specimen sequenced was peripheral blood. The origin of this receptor is a woman aged 50 to 60 with COVID-19, enrolled during active disease.

CDR3 sequence (DNA): TGTGCCAGCAGCTCAAAACGCCTAACTAGCGGGAGAAGCACAGATACGCAGTATTTT. Its protein product is CASSSKRLTSGRSTDTQYF. The chain uses TRBV7-3 and TRBJ2-3; the match to TRBD2 covers 11 bases. Germline CDR1 SGHTA, CDR2 FQGTGA. The length of the CDR3 is 19 residues. With 4 bases clipped from V and 0 bases from J, the junction kept 12 bases outside the gene matches.